These T cell receptor beta chains were read from a single sample in a study of T cells in Graves' hyperthyroidism and ophthalmopathy. From the multiplex PCR reads, TCRdb called clonotypes with MiXCR, one entry per CDR3 protein. In the table there are about 560,000 distinct CDR3 sequences, 16% of which are singletons. Sequencing input: blood. The receptors were sampled from a woman in her late teens or twenties with Graves' hyperthyroidism. The CDR3 runs from the conserved cysteine through the conserved F or W. A D gene is named only where the DNA matches it firmly. Not every row has a clone size; where given, it reads once, few, many or a size class.

.	TRBV7-2	TRBJ1-4	TRBD1	TGTGCCAGCAGCTCGGACAGGGGTGGTCATGAAAAACTGTTTTTT	CASSSDRGGHEKLFF
few	TRBV5-1	TRBJ2-2	.	TGCGCTAGCAGCTATAGATTAACCGGGGAGCTGTTTTTT	CASSYRLTGELFF
many	TRBV2	TRBJ2-3	.	TGTGCCAGCAGTCCAGACAGGCCTCCAGATACGCAGTATTTT	CASSPDRPPDTQYF
few	TRBV4-1	TRBJ2-1	.	TGCGCCAGCAGCCAAGATATGGTAGCGCCATACAATGAGCAGTTCTTC	CASSQDMVAPYNEQFF
many	TRBV20-1	TRBJ1-2	.	TGCAGTGCTAGAGATCCCCGGGGGTCTCAGGGCTACACCTTC	CSARDPRGSQGYTF
.	TRBV10-2	TRBJ2-1	.	TGCGCCAGCAGGCCGGGGGGCGGCAATGAGCAGTTCTTC	CASRPGGGNEQFF
.	TRBV7-3	TRBJ2-7	.	TGTGCCAGCAGCTTACCCCCTAAGACTAAATCGTGCTACGAGCAGTACTTC	CASSLPPKTKSCYEQYF
.	TRBV4-1	TRBJ2-7	TRBD2	TGCGCCAGCAGCCAAGAAGCGGGACCTAGCGGGACCTACGAGCAGTACTTC	CASSQEAGPSGTYEQYF
.	TRBV5-1	TRBJ2-1	TRBD1	TGCGCCAGCAGCTTGTTCGGACAGGGCCGAAGGCCCGACGACAATGAGCAGTTCTTC	CASSLFGQGRRPDDNEQFF
few	TRBV12-3/TRBV12-4	TRBJ2-3	.	TGTGCCAGCAGTTCGTCGGGCCTCAGCACAGATACGCAGTATTTT	CASSSSGLSTDTQYF
.	TRBV12-3/TRBV12-4	TRBJ1-2	TRBD1	TGTGCCAGCAGTCTCGCCCGGGGGACAGGGGGCCCCTATGGCTACACCTTC	CASSLARGTGGPYGYTF
.	TRBV28	TRBJ1-3	.	TGTGCCAGCAGTTTAGCGATAAAGGTTGCTGGAAACACCATATATTTT	CASSLAIKVAGNTIYF
.	TRBV4-1	TRBJ1-1	.	TGCGCCAGCAGCCAAGATCAGGAGGGGCCGGTCACTGAAGCTTTCTTT	CASSQDQEGPVTEAFF
many	TRBV7-2	TRBJ2-3	TRBD2	TGTGCCAGCAGCAGACTAGCGGGAAGCACAGATACGCAGTATTTT	CASSRLAGSTDTQYF
.	TRBV6-1	TRBJ2-7	.	TGTGCCACCGAGAAGATTACAGGGTACGAGCAGTACTTC	CATEKITGYEQYF
many	TRBV12-3/TRBV12-4	TRBJ1-1	.	TGTGCCAGCACCCGAAGGGGAGGTCCCCTGAACACTGAAGCTTTCTTT	CASTRRGGPLNTEAFF
many	TRBV28	TRBJ1-5	.	TGTGCCAGCAGTGAACAGGTCGGAGGCAATCAGCCCCAGCATTTT	CASSEQVGGNQPQHF
many	TRBV28	TRBJ2-3	TRBD2	TGTGCCAGCAGTTTAAGTCTAGCGGGCACAGATACGCAGTATTTT	CASSLSLAGTDTQYF
many	TRBV5-1	TRBJ1-4	TRBD1	TGCGCCAGCAGCTTGGCCCGGACAGGGATCATTAATGAAAAACTGTTTTTT	CASSLARTGIINEKLFF
many	TRBV11-3	TRBJ2-3	.	TGTGCCAGCAGCTTATTCACCCGTCGCACAGATACGCAGTATTTT	CASSLFTRRTDTQYF
many	TRBV29-1	TRBJ2-1	TRBD2	TGCAGCGTTGAAGCGGGAGGAAATTATGAGCAGTTCTTC	CSVEAGGNYEQFF
many	TRBV12-3/TRBV12-4	TRBJ2-7	.	TGTGCCAGCAGCCGAAACCACGAGCAGTACTTC	CASSRNHEQYF
many	TRBV5-5	TRBJ2-1	.	TGTGCCAGCAGCGCGACCCCCTCGGACAATGAGCAGTTCTTC	CASSATPSDNEQFF
few	TRBV2	TRBJ2-5	.	TGTGCCAGCAGTCCCGACAGGAGAGAGACCCAGTACTTC	CASSPDRRETQYF
.	TRBV5-5	TRBJ2-2	TRBD2	TGTGCCAGCAGCGGGACTAGCGGGACCGGGGAGCTGTTTTTT	CASSGTSGTGELFF
once	TRBV5-1	TRBJ2-1	TRBD2	TGCGCCAGCACCCGACTAGCGGGAGGTATAAATGAGCAGTTCTTC	CASTRLAGGINEQFF
.	TRBV25-1	TRBJ2-7	TRBD2	TGTGCCAGAAACCGGGGGGCCTACGAGCAGTACTTC	CARNRGAYEQYF
many	TRBV27	TRBJ2-7	.	TGTGCCAGCAGTCCAAGCTCAGCAGACGTCTCCTACGAGCAGTACTTC	CASSPSSADVSYEQYF
.	TRBV19	TRBJ2-1	TRBD1	TGTGCCAGTGGCACCGGGACAGGCAGATCCTACAATGAGCAGTTCTTC	CASGTGTGRSYNEQFF
many	TRBV27	TRBJ2-7	.	TGTGCCAGCAGTCATTACGGGCATCAGGGGAATCTCTACGAGCAGTACTTC	CASSHYGHQGNLYEQYF
.	TRBV7-2	TRBJ1-1	.	TGTGCCAGCAGCCCCTCGTCAGGGTTGAACACTGAAGCTTTCTTT	CASSPSSGLNTEAFF
many	TRBV19	TRBJ1-5	.	TGTGCCAGTAGTATCTCGGGTGGTTATCAGCCCCAGCATTTT	CASSISGGYQPQHF
many	TRBV7-2	TRBJ2-1	.	TGTGCCAGCAGCTTAATAGCGGTCAATGAGCAGTTCTTC	CASSLIAVNEQFF
many	TRBV7-8	TRBJ1-5	TRBD1	TGTGCCAGCAGCTTAGGGCAGGGGGCCTCTCAGCCCCAGCATTTT	CASSLGQGASQPQHF
.	TRBV2	TRBJ2-4	.	TGTGCCAGCACCACCAGTAGGGGGGCGGAAGCCAAAAACATTCAGTACTTC	CASTTSRGAEAKNIQYF
.	TRBV27	TRBJ2-3	.	TGTGCCAGCGGACTTATTTCGAATATACCCGCAGATACGCAGTATTTT	CASGLISNIPADTQYF
many	TRBV20-1	TRBJ2-1	.	TGCAGTGCTAGAGATCCCTACCACAGGGAGGCAGGGAATATGTTCGGCAATGAGCAGTTCTTC	CSARDPYHREAGNMFGNEQFF
many	TRBV18	TRBJ2-1	.	TGTGCCAGCTCACCGCCGGACACCGCCTACAATGAGCAGTTCTTC	CASSPPDTAYNEQFF
many	TRBV7-2	TRBJ2-7	TRBD1	TGTGCCAGCAGCTCGCTAGGACAGGGGACCTACGAGCAGTACTTC	CASSSLGQGTYEQYF
many	TRBV12-3/TRBV12-4	TRBJ2-7	.	TGTGCCAGCAGTGGCAGTTGGGGGGCGACCTACGAGCAGTACTTC	CASSGSWGATYEQYF
.	TRBV27	TRBJ1-2	TRBD1	TGTGCCAGCAGTTCGAGACAGGGGTTTGGCTACACCTTC	CASSSRQGFGYTF
many	TRBV5-1	TRBJ2-7	TRBD2	TGCGCCAGCGCGGGGCTAGCGGGAAACGAGCAGTACTTC	CASAGLAGNEQYF
many	TRBV12-3/TRBV12-4	TRBJ2-5	.	TGTGCCAGCAGTTTCCAGCCGGAGACCCAGTACTTC	CASSFQPETQYF
.	TRBV12-3/TRBV12-4	TRBJ2-3	.	TGTGCCATCACAGTCGGGTCCGGGATGGATACGCAGTATTTT	CAITVGSGMDTQYF
many	TRBV7-2	TRBJ1-5	.	TGTGCCAGCAGCTGGGCTCAGGTTCATCAGCCCCAGCATTTT	CASSWAQVHQPQHF
many	TRBV30	TRBJ1-5	.	TGTGCCTGGAGTGTAAGTAGCAATCAGCCCCAGCATTTT	CAWSVSSNQPQHF
many	TRBV7-7	TRBJ2-3	TRBD2	TGTGCTAGCAGCCTAAGGACTAGCGGGGGGTCTAGCACAGATACGCAGTATTTT	CASSLRTSGGSSTDTQYF